The clone carrying this T cell receptor beta chain was seen a single time. The source of the sample is a study of blood T cell repertoires in COVID-19. The Seattle site enrolled patients during active infection and followed them longitudinally. Unmatched junction bases numbered 4, after V lost 0 bases and J lost 2 bases. Germline-derived CDR1 and CDR2 are LNHNV and YYDKDF (reference sequence). The CDR3 has 15 amino acids. The data were produced by immunoSEQ multiplex PCR, yet TCRdb's version contains in-frame clones alone and is incomplete. The sample records 70,000 to 95,000 clones, roughly 90% being singletons.

The sequenced material came from peripheral blood. This chain links TRBV15 with TRBJ2-7, with TRBD2 matching over 7 bases. This TCR derives from a man aged 50-60 years with COVID-19, enrolled during active disease. The CDR3 DNA reads TGTGCCACCAGCAGAGATCTAGCGGATGCCTACGAGCAGTACTTC. This translates into CATSRDLADAYEQYF.